Listed below are T cell receptor beta chains from one sample, sequenced in a study of siplizumab effects on memory and regulatory T cells. The table came from immunoSEQ multiplex PCR; TCRdb's copy has only in-frame clones and leaves some out. The sample lists roughly 56,000 clones; 85% to 95% were seen once. The sequenced sample consisted of CD8+ T cells sorted from blood. All receptors derive from a human donor in good health. The CDR3 runs from the conserved cysteine through the conserved F or W. D genes are given only for firm matches. Size is stated for part of the rows, as once, few or many counts, or as a class when the clone is expanded.

size: .
V: TRBV7-6
D: .
J: TRBJ2-3
length: 16
CDR3: CASSPGASRAADTQYF
DNA: TGTGCCAGCAGCCCAGGGGCCAGCCGAGCCGCAGATACGCAGTATTTT

size: .
V: TRBV19
D: .
J: TRBJ2-3
length: 13
CDR3: CASSIEATDTQYF
DNA: TGTGCCAGTAGTATAGAGGCCACAGATACGCAGTATTTT

size: .
V: TRBV7-8
D: .
J: TRBJ1-1
length: 14
CDR3: CASSLVGSNTEAFF
DNA: TGTGCCAGCAGCTTAGTCGGGTCAAACACTGAAGCTTTCTTT

size: once
V: TRBV27
D: .
J: TRBJ2-7
length: 14
CDR3: CASSLIASSYEQYF
DNA: TGTGCCAGCAGTTTAATAGCCAGCTCCTACGAGCAGTACTTC

size: once
V: TRBV7-2
D: .
J: TRBJ2-7
length: 13
CDR3: CASSVRDFYEQYF
DNA: TGTGCCAGCAGCGTTAGGGATTTCTACGAGCAGTACTTC

size: .
V: TRBV9
D: .
J: TRBJ2-1
length: 12
CDR3: CASSLTTFEQFF
DNA: TGTGCCAGCAGCTTGACGACATTTGAGCAGTTCTTC

size: .
V: TRBV7-9
D: .
J: TRBJ2-1
length: 10
CDR3: CASSYGEQFF
DNA: TGTGCCAGCAGCTATGGGGAGCAGTTCTTC

size: .
V: TRBV7-8
D: .
J: TRBJ2-2
length: 17
CDR3: CASSPQRTSSNTGELFF
DNA: TGTGCCAGCAGCCCCCAGAGGACTTCCTCGAACACCGGGGAGCTGTTTTTT

size: few
V: TRBV27
D: .
J: TRBJ2-7
length: 14
CDR3: CASSFGGPGWEQYF
DNA: TGTGCCAGCAGTTTCGGCGGGCCGGGCTGGGAGCAGTACTTC

size: .
V: TRBV30
D: .
J: TRBJ1-2
length: 12
CDR3: CAWSVGVYGYTF
DNA: TGTGCCTGGAGTGTCGGTGTCTATGGCTACACCTTC

size: .
V: TRBV13
D: .
J: TRBJ2-5
length: 15
CDR3: CASSLGPGAVETQYF
DNA: TGTGCCAGCAGCTTAGGACCAGGGGCTGTGGAGACCCAGTACTTC

size: .
V: TRBV19
D: .
J: TRBJ2-6
length: 15
CDR3: CASSITDSGANVLTF
DNA: TGTGCCAGTAGTATCACAGACTCTGGGGCCAACGTCCTGACTTTC

size: .
V: TRBV27
D: .
J: TRBJ2-1
length: 15
CDR3: CASSYSGTLYNEQFF
DNA: TGTGCCAGCAGTTACTCCGGGACACTTTACAATGAGCAGTTCTTC

size: .
V: TRBV19
D: .
J: TRBJ1-3
length: 17
CDR3: CASTPATQWGSGNTIYF
DNA: TGTGCCAGTACCCCCGCAACCCAATGGGGCTCTGGAAACACCATATATTTT

size: .
V: TRBV6-1
D: TRBD1
J: TRBJ1-1
length: 11
CDR3: CARQGWTEAFF
DNA: TGTGCCCGACAGGGTTGGACTGAAGCTTTCTTT

size: .
V: TRBV19
D: .
J: TRBJ1-2
length: 15
CDR3: CASSISAAAGNGYTF
DNA: TGTGCCAGTAGTATTTCTGCGGCGGCAGGGAATGGCTACACCTTC

size: .
V: TRBV9
D: .
J: TRBJ2-7
length: 15
CDR3: CASSVEPGLPYEQYF
DNA: TGTGCCAGCAGCGTAGAGCCAGGGCTGCCCTACGAGCAGTACTTC

size: .
V: TRBV11-2
D: TRBD2
J: TRBJ2-3
length: 18
CDR3: CASSQTSGAVGSTDTQYF
DNA: TGTGCCAGCAGCCAGACTAGCGGAGCCGTGGGAAGCACAGATACGCAGTATTTT

size: .
V: TRBV19
D: .
J: TRBJ1-2
length: 15
CDR3: CASSIVETANYGYTF
DNA: TGTGCCAGTAGTATAGTCGAGACAGCGAACTATGGCTACACCTTC

size: .
V: TRBV28
D: .
J: TRBJ1-5
length: 14
CDR3: CASSFPQGWQPQHF
DNA: TGTGCCAGCAGTTTCCCCCAGGGCTGGCAGCCCCAGCATTTT

size: once
V: TRBV16
D: TRBD1
J: TRBJ2-7
length: 15
CDR3: CASSQSGTGSYEQYF
DNA: TGTGCCAGCAGCCAATCCGGGACAGGCTCCTACGAGCAGTACTTC

size: once
V: TRBV9
D: .
J: TRBJ2-1
length: 15
CDR3: CASSVHARAENEQFF
DNA: TGTGCCAGCAGCGTACACGCGAGGGCAGAGAATGAGCAGTTCTTC

size: .
V: TRBV7-9
D: .
J: TRBJ2-5
length: 15
CDR3: CASSLILDLKETQYF
DNA: TGTGCCAGCAGCTTAATTCTGGATTTGAAAGAGACCCAGTACTTC

size: .
V: TRBV7-8
D: .
J: TRBJ2-5
length: 12
CDR3: CASLEGGETQYF
DNA: TGTGCCAGCCTGGAGGGGGGAGAGACCCAGTACTTC

size: .
V: TRBV6-6
D: .
J: TRBJ2-1
length: 11
CDR3: CASREGDEQFF
DNA: TGTGCCAGCAGAGAGGGGGATGAGCAGTTCTTC

size: .
V: TRBV13
D: .
J: TRBJ1-4
length: 17
CDR3: CASSLRAPLKENEKLFF
DNA: TGTGCCAGCAGCTTACGGGCCCCGCTTAAGGAAAATGAAAAACTGTTTTTT

size: .
V: TRBV15
D: TRBD1
J: TRBJ2-5
length: 14
CDR3: CATGDRGLGETQYF
DNA: TGTGCCACCGGGGACAGGGGGCTCGGAGAGACCCAGTACTTC

size: .
V: TRBV5-6
D: .
J: TRBJ2-3
length: 12
CDR3: CASSLGRDTQYF
DNA: TGTGCCAGCAGCTTGGGGCGGGATACGCAGTATTTT

size: .
V: TRBV29-1
D: TRBD1
J: TRBJ2-7
length: 12
CDR3: CSVGTGGYEQYF
DNA: TGCAGCGTCGGGACAGGGGGTTACGAGCAGTACTTC

size: .
V: TRBV7-9
D: .
J: TRBJ2-7
length: 13
CDR3: CASSSIPGIEQYF
DNA: TGTGCCAGCAGCTCAATCCCGGGGATCGAGCAGTACTTC

size: .
V: TRBV16
D: .
J: TRBJ1-5
length: 17
CDR3: CASSHRPESNSNQPQHF
DNA: TGTGCCAGCAGCCATAGGCCAGAGTCAAATAGCAATCAGCCCCAGCATTTT

size: .
V: TRBV28
D: .
J: TRBJ1-2
length: 12
CDR3: CASSLGTYGYTF
DNA: TGTGCCAGCAGTCTGGGGACCTATGGCTACACCTTC

size: .
V: TRBV27
D: .
J: TRBJ2-7
length: 16
CDR3: CASSFTGTRTSREQYF
DNA: TGTGCCAGCAGTTTCACCGGGACAAGGACTTCGCGGGAGCAGTACTTC

size: .
V: TRBV4-3
D: .
J: TRBJ2-1
length: 16
CDR3: CASSHGLSSSYNEQFF
DNA: TGCGCCAGCAGCCATGGACTATCGAGTTCCTACAATGAGCAGTTCTTC

size: .
V: TRBV10-3
D: .
J: TRBJ2-3
length: 14
CDR3: CAIAAISEWDTQYF
DNA: TGTGCCATCGCGGCCATAAGCGAGTGGGATACGCAGTATTTT

size: .
V: TRBV7-6
D: TRBD1
J: TRBJ2-7
length: 14
CDR3: CASSWGQGAGEQYF
DNA: TGTGCCAGCAGCTGGGGACAGGGGGCGGGGGAGCAGTACTTC

size: .
V: TRBV13
D: TRBD2
J: TRBJ2-5
length: 16
CDR3: CASSYKLGLAEETQYF
DNA: TGTGCCAGCAGCTACAAACTCGGACTAGCGGAAGAGACCCAGTACTTC

size: .
V: TRBV6-1
D: .
J: TRBJ1-1
length: 14
CDR3: CASSEALRKVKAFF
DNA: TGTGCCAGCAGTGAAGCGCTAAGGAAGGTGAAGGCTTTCTTT

size: .
V: TRBV5-6
D: .
J: TRBJ2-7
length: 14
CDR3: CASSFEGTSYEQYF
DNA: TGTGCCAGCAGCTTCGAGGGCACTTCCTACGAGCAGTACTTC

size: once
V: TRBV27
D: .
J: TRBJ1-2
length: 13
CDR3: CASSWEPNYGYTF
DNA: TGTGCCAGCAGTTGGGAACCGAACTATGGCTACACCTTC

size: .
V: TRBV5-1
D: .
J: TRBJ1-6
length: 15
CDR3: CASSLVDSHNSPLHF
DNA: TGCGCCAGCAGCTTGGTGGACAGTCATAATTCACCCCTCCACTTT

size: .
V: TRBV7-9
D: .
J: TRBJ2-5
length: 16
CDR3: CASSLRRTSSLETQYF
DNA: TGTGCCAGCAGCTTACGCCGGACATCTTCTCTGGAGACCCAGTACTTC

size: .
V: TRBV27
D: TRBD2
J: TRBJ2-3
length: 14
CDR3: CASSLAGAADTQYF
DNA: TGTGCCAGCAGTTTAGCGGGAGCCGCAGATACGCAGTATTTT

size: once
V: TRBV19
D: TRBD2
J: TRBJ2-1
length: 15
CDR3: CASSPLAGGYNEQFF
DNA: TGTGCCAGTAGCCCGCTGGCGGGAGGCTACAATGAGCAGTTCTTC

size: .
V: TRBV7-8
D: .
J: TRBJ2-7
length: 14
CDR3: CASSHRTESYEQYF
DNA: TGTGCCAGCAGCCATCGGACGGAATCCTACGAGCAGTACTTC

size: .
V: TRBV19
D: .
J: TRBJ1-1
length: 14
CDR3: CASSWGWGNTEAFF
DNA: TGTGCCAGTAGTTGGGGATGGGGGAACACTGAAGCTTTCTTT

size: .
V: TRBV5-6
D: TRBD2
J: TRBJ2-7
length: 15
CDR3: CASSRLAGPSYEQYF
DNA: TGTGCCAGCAGCCGACTAGCGGGCCCTTCCTACGAGCAGTACTTC

size: .
V: TRBV29-1
D: .
J: TRBJ2-7
length: 12
CDR3: CSVLNPSYEQYF
DNA: TGCAGCGTGCTGAACCCTTCCTACGAGCAGTACTTC